These T cell receptor beta chains were read from a single sample in a study of T cells after somatic rescue of genetic block. Here immunoSEQ multiplex PCR was the method, and the copy in TCRdb shows in-frame clones only, minus some. The table has 14,000 to 15,000 clones, just over 70% seen once. The sample consisted of peripheral blood mononuclear cells (PBMCs). These receptors all stem from a boy younger than 18. Both conserved end residues are part of each CDR3. D genes are given only for firm matches. Size is stated for part of the rows, as once, few or many counts, or as a class when the clone is expanded.

NA,NA,TRBJ2-5,TRBV7-7,CASSFSGGGETQYF,TGTGCTAGCAGCTTCTCAGGGGGGGGAGAGACCCAGTACTTC
NA,NA,TRBJ1-4,TRBV7-8,CASSPGGTNEKLFF,TGTGCCAGCAGCCCGGGTGGAACTAATGAAAAACTGTTTTTT
TRBD1,NA,TRBJ2-4,TRBV18,CASGFTGVAKNIQYF,TGTGCCAGCGGATTCACAGGGGTAGCCAAAAACATTCAGTACTTC
NA,few,TRBJ1-4,TRBV10-3,CAISESRGRGEKLFF,TGTGCCATCAGTGAGTCGCGGGGGAGAGGAGAAAAACTGTTTTTT
TRBD1,NA,TRBJ1-2,TRBV10-3,CAISEGDRSYGYTF,TGTGCCATCAGTGAAGGGGACAGGTCCTATGGCTACACCTTC
NA,few,TRBJ2-1,TRBV7-8,CASSLGTHNEQFF,TGTGCCAGCAGCTTAGGGACCCACAATGAGCAGTTCTTC
NA,NA,TRBJ2-3,TRBV11-2,CASSASGDILDTQYF,TGTGCCAGCAGCGCATCGGGAGACATTCTAGATACGCAGTATTTT
TRBD2,NA,TRBJ2-1,TRBV11-3,CASSLAIAGAGDEQFF,TGTGCCAGCAGCTTAGCGATAGCGGGAGCGGGAGATGAGCAGTTCTTC
NA,once,TRBJ1-1,TRBV6-5,CASSWAGARTEAFF,TGTGCCAGCAGTTGGGCAGGGGCGAGGACTGAAGCTTTCTTT
NA,NA,TRBJ2-5,TRBV7-3,CASSLQAGVGETQYF,TGTGCCAGCAGCTTACAGGCAGGGGTGGGGGAGACCCAGTACTTC
NA,once,TRBJ2-6,TRBV6-5,CASSSAGSGANVLTF,TGTGCCAGCAGTTCAGCAGGGTCTGGGGCCAACGTCCTGACTTTC
NA,few,TRBJ1-4,TRBV4-1,CASSQDGGTAMKKLFF,TGCGCCAGCAGCCAAGATGGGGGGACCGCGATGAAAAAACTGTTTTTT
NA,NA,TRBJ2-1,TRBV13,CASSSSDVNEQFF,TGTGCCAGCAGCTCCTCGGACGTCAATGAGCAGTTCTTC
NA,NA,TRBJ2-5,TRBV7-2,CASSLEGTQYF,TGTGCCAGCAGCTTAGAAGGGACCCAGTACTTC